This TCR beta chain was identified during a study of blood T cell repertoires in COVID-19. Study as a whole: Samples came from the United States, Italy and Spain, spanning acute and convalescent COVID-19.

Germline CDR1 and CDR2: SGHRS and YFSETQ. V lost 0 bases and J 6 bases, leaving 12 bases between the germline ends. This CDR3 contains 14 residues. Measured with immunoSEQ multiplex PCR; TCRdb has only the in-frame clones, and not every one. The table shows fewer than 200,000 clones, with approximately 84% occurring only once. The receptor's source is a woman between 40 and 50 years old with acute COVID-19. The chain recombines TRBV5-1 with TRBJ1-2; D is perhaps TRBD1 (5 bases). The sample was PBMCs or T cells enriched from blood (not recorded which). The CDR3 region is CASSLGEAGNGYTF. In nucleotides, the CDR3 is TGCGCCAGCAGCTTGGGGGAGGCAGGGAATGGCTACACCTTC.